This note documents a single T cell receptor beta chain sequence. No antigen is known for it. This CDR3 is 12 amino acids long. Germline lookup yields CDR1 GTSNPN and CDR2 SVGIG (reference sequence). Trimming took off 6 bases at V and 3 bases at J, with 11 bases between the two ends. This sample stems from a study of CD8 T cells in ankylosing spondylitis. Study-wide results and limits: Several highly homologous variants made up a TCR beta motif, and this motif appeared characteristic of ankylosing spondylitis blood.

From the 5' RACE reads, TCRdb called clonotypes with MiXCR, one entry per CDR3 protein. Of approximately 440,000 distinct CDR3 sequences in the sample, more than 15% were seen once. Specimen: blood, either unsorted or a sorted T cell fraction (not recorded which). The chain is built from TRBV30 and TRBJ1-2, with a possible D match to TRBD1 (6 bases). This clonotype was obtained from a male donor with ankylosing spondylitis. CDR3 loop: CACRGLYYGYTF. The CDR3 DNA is TGTGCCTGCAGGGGTCTCTACTATGGCTACACCTTC.